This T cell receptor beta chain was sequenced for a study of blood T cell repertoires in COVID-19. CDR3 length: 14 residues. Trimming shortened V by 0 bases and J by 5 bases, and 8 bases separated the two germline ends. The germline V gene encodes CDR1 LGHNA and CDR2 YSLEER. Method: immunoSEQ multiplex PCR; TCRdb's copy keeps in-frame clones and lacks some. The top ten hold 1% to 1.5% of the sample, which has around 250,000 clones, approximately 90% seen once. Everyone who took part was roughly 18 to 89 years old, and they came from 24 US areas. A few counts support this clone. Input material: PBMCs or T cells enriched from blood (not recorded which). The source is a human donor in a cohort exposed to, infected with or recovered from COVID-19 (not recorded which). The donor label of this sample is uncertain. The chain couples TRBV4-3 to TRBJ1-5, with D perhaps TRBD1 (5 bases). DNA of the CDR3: TGCGCCAGCAGCCAAGACAGGGAGGATCAGCCCCAGCATTTT. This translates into CASSQDREDQPQHF.